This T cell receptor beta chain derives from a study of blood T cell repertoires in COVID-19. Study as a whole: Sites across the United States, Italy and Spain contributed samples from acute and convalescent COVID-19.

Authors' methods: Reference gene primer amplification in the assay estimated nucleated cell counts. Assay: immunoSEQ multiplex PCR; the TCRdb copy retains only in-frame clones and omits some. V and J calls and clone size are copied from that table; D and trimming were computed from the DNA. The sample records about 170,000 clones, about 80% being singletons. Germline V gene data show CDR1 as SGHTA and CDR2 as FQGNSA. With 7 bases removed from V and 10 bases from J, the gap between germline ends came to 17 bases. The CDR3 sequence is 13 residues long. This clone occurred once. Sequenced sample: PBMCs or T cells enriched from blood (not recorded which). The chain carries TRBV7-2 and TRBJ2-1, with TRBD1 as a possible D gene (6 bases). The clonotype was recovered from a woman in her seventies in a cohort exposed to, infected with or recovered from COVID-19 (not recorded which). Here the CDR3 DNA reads TGTGCCAGCACCAACAGAGGGGGTGACGAGCAGTTCTTC. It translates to CASTNRGGDEQFF.